The source of this T cell receptor (beta chain) is a study of neurological immune-mediated disorders. Synthesis of cDNA was carried out by template-switch 5'RACE. The reaction used 10-nucleotide random UMIs. TCRdb re-analysed the 5' RACE reads in MiXCR, keeping a single row per CDR3 protein. This sample has fewer than 85,000 distinct CDR3 sequences, with 17% found just once. Study-wide results and limits: HTLV-1-associated myelopathy had the most TCR clonal expansion, while multiple sclerosis had the least, a level that fell below healthy controls.

The unsorted libraries originated from 2 million PBMCs kept at -80 C. CDR3 length equals 13 residues. Trimming left V 2 bases short and J 4 bases short, with 7 bases between. The V gene's germline CDR1 is SGHDT and CDR2 YYEEEE. This clonotype has ten or more counts. Its antigen is currently unknown. The clonotype comes from a woman aged 40-49 years in good health. Sequencing was performed on PBMCs. V is TRBV5-6 and J is TRBJ1-5; D is unresolved. CDR3 residues: CASSFGKNQPQHF. CDR3 coding DNA: TGTGCCAGCAGCTTTGGCAAAAATCAGCCCCAGCATTTT.